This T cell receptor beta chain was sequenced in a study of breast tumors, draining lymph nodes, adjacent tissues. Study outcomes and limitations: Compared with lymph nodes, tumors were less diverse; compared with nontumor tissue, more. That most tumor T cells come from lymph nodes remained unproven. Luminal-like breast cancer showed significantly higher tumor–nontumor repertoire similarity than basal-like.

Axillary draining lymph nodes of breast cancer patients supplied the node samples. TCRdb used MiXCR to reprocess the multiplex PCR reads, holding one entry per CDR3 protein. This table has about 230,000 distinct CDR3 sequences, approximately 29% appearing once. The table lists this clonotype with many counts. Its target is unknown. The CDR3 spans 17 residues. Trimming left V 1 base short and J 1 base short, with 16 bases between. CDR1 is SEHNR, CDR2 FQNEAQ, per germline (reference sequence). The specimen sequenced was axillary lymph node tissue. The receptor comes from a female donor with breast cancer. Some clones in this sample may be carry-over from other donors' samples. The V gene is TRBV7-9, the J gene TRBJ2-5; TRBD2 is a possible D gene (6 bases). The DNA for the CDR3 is TGTGCCAGCAGCTTAGGCATAATCGGCGGGACCCAAGAGACCCAGTACTTC. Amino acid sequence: CASSLGIIGGTQETQYF.